One and the same sample provided the 13 T cell receptor beta chains below, sequenced in a study of cytomegalovirus exposure and HLA in healthy donors. PCR was performed using 60 Vbeta and 13 Jbeta primers. TCRdb keeps only in-frame clones here, not all; method: immunoSEQ multiplex PCR. Of 130,000 or so clones listed, approximately 88% are singletons. Source material: PBMCs. The source is a woman in her forties in good health and CMV-seronegative.

This rearrangement joins TRBV6-6 to TRBJ2-3; 7 bases align to TRBD2. This CDR3 region has 15 residues. Trimming cost V 8 bases and J 5 bases; bases outside gene matches: 13. Germline assignment: CDR1 MNHNY and CDR2 SVGAGI (reference sequence). The CDR3 reads CASSLWAGEGDTQYF. CDR3 DNA sequence: TGTGCCAGCTCCCTCTGGGCGGGAGAGGGAGATACGCAGTATTTT.

A single count supports this clone. The chain links TRBV5-1 to TRBJ1-3, with a weak D call TRBD1 (5 bases). The CDR3 is made up of 14 amino acids. From germline, CDR1 is SGHRS and CDR2 YFSETQ. Trimming shortened V by 3 bases and J by 4 bases, and 11 bases separated the two germline ends. DNA of the CDR3: TGCGCCAGCAGCTCGGACAACTCGGGAAACACCATATATTTT. As protein: CASSSDNSGNTIYF.

The chain joins TRBV10-3 to TRBJ1-6; 10 bases fit TRBD1. The CDR3 is 14 amino acids. Germline V gene lookup returns CDR1 ENHRY and CDR2 SYGVKD. Unmatched junction bases numbered 2, after V lost 5 bases and J lost 7 bases. This chain's CDR3 is CAISRQGANSPLHF. CDR3 nucleotide sequence: TGTGCCATCAGTAGACAGGGGGCGAATTCACCCCTCCACTTT.

This clone appeared once. The rearrangement links TRBV7-2 to TRBJ2-3; D possibly corresponds to TRBD2 (5 bases). Germline V gives CDR1 SGHTA, CDR2 FQGNSA. The CDR3 is 14 residues long. V was trimmed by 4 bases and J by 6 bases, leaving 14 bases between them. The CDR3 DNA is TGTGCCAGCAGCTCAAGAGGACTTTTGGATACGCAGTATTTT. Translating it yields CASSSRGLLDTQYF.

The chain uses TRBV5-6 and TRBJ2-4; no clear D. CDR1 and CDR2 (germline): SGHDT, YYEEEE. Trimming left V 1 base short and J 1 base short, with 6 bases between. The CDR3 is 14 residues long. DNA of the CDR3: TGTGCCAGCAGCTTGCCCGGGGCCAAAAACATTCAGTACTTC. Encoded protein: CASSLPGAKNIQYF.

The chain links TRBV11-3 to TRBJ2-5; 8 bases fit TRBD1. V lost 2 bases, J lost 10 bases, and 3 bases stayed unmatched. This CDR3 contains 12 residues. The V gene's germline CDR1 is SGHNT and CDR2 YENEEA. The chain's CDR3 is CASSLPGGVQYF. CDR3 coding DNA: TGTGCCAGCAGCTTACCAGGGGGCGTCCAGTACTTC.

This chain's CDR3 is CAISGGGVEETQYF. DNA of the CDR3: TGTGCCATCAGCGGGGGGGGAGTGGAAGAGACCCAGTACTTC. This chain links TRBV10-3 with TRBJ2-5, with 8 bases aligning to TRBD2. The CDR3 totals 14 residues. The germline V gene encodes CDR1 ENHRY and CDR2 SYGVKD. The ends lost 6 bases at V and 3 bases at J; junction bases unmatched: 6.

The chain carries TRBV27 and TRBJ1-2, with 12 bases identical to TRBD1. Germline lookup yields CDR1 MNHEY and CDR2 SMNVEV (reference sequence). Trimming at V came to 0 bases and at J to 4 bases, leaving 15 bases not matched to a gene. This CDR3 comprises 20 residues. The DNA of the CDR3 is TGTGCCAGCAGTTTATCGTTGACGGGGGACAGGGGGCGCTTTGGCTATGGCTACACCTTC. The encoded protein is CASSLSLTGDRGRFGYGYTF.

This sequence joins TRBV18 and TRBJ1-2, with D perhaps matching TRBD1 (6 bases). This CDR3 comprises 15 residues. The germline CDR1 and CDR2 sequences are KGHSH and LQKENI. V was shortened by 3 bases and J by 2 bases, with 13 bases between the two germline ends. The CDR3 nucleotides are TGTGCCAGCTCACCCCCCCGGGACACGAACTATGGCTACACCTTC. The encoded protein is CASSPPRDTNYGYTF.

The V call is TRBV7-9, the J call TRBJ1-1; D is possibly TRBD1 (6 bases). V was trimmed by 4 bases and J by 8 bases, leaving 14 bases between them. CDR3 length: 13 residues. From germline, CDR1 is SEHNR and CDR2 FQNEAQ (reference sequence). CDR3 nucleotides: TGTGCCAGCAGCTGGGGGCCCGGGACAGAAGCTTTCTTT. Its protein product is CASSWGPGTEAFF.

V is TRBV7-6 and J is TRBJ2-1; D remains ambiguous. Per germline, CDR1 SGHVS and CDR2 FNYEAQ. The CDR3 totals 16 residues. V lost 2 bases and J 2 bases, leaving 13 bases between the germline ends. In nucleotides, the CDR3 is TGTGCCAGCAGCTTAACCTCTACCGGTACCTACAATGAGCAGTTCTTC. Its protein product is CASSLTSTGTYNEQFF.

This clone has only one observation. The rearrangement uses TRBV7-2 and TRBJ2-1, with TRBD2 matching over 13 bases. The CDR3 contains 17 residues. V lost 5 bases to trimming and J lost 6 bases; unmatched junction nucleotides: 10. CDR1 is SGHTA, CDR2 FQGNSA, per germline. CDR3 in DNA: TGTGCCAGCAGCCGGAACCCGGGACTAGCGGGGCTCAATGAGCAGTTCTTC. It codes for CASSRNPGLAGLNEQFF.

The chain couples TRBV7-2 to TRBJ2-1; possible D gene TRBD2, 6 bases. CDR1 and CDR2 (germline): SGHTA, FQGNSA. The length of the CDR3 is 18 residues. V was clipped by 5 bases and J by 2 bases, with 22 bases between them. The CDR3 DNA sequence: TGTGCCAGCAGCCCCGTCCCTCTTAGCGGAGCCACCTACAATGAGCAGTTCTTC. This translates into CASSPVPLSGATYNEQFF.